The T cell receptor beta chain described here comes from a study of control samples from healthy donors and cancer patients. Repertoires were generated with immunoSEQ multiplex PCR, while TCRdb's copy carries only in-frame clones and drops some. Of 130,000 or so clones detected, roughly 88% appear once; the ten largest clones hold roughly 3.2%. This CDR3 comprises 13 residues. The germline CDR1 and CDR2 sequences are SGDLS and YYNGEE. Trimming took 0 bases from V and 4 from J, leaving 7 bases between them. Material for sequencing was blood. The rearrangement joins TRBV9 to TRBJ1-1, with D perhaps TRBD1 (5 bases). The TCR originated in a man aged 45 to 65 in good health. The CDR3 DNA follows: TGTGCCAGCAGCGTAGGGGGGAGCACTGAAGCTTTCTTT. Amino acid sequence: CASSVGGSTEAFF.